A selection of T cell receptor beta chains follows, all from one sample in a study of T cell changes during pregnancy in multiple sclerosis. Measured with immunoSEQ multiplex PCR; TCRdb has only the in-frame clones, and not every one. Seen here are 45,000 to 60,000 clones, over 80% observed once, and the top ten hold under 0.85%. Sequencing used CD4+ T cells from peripheral blood mononuclear cells, obtained in the third trimester of pregnancy. These receptors came from a female donor with multiple sclerosis, enrolled in a pregnancy study. Both conserved end residues are part of each CDR3. A D gene is named only where the DNA matches it firmly. A row's size may be missing; if present it is once, few, many or a size class.

V	size	D	J	CDR3	DNA
TRBV6-1	once	TRBD1	TRBJ1-2	CASSGTGPYGYTF	TGTGCCAGCAGTGGGACAGGACCGTATGGCTACACCTTC
TRBV21-1	-	-	TRBJ2-7	CADVWRGQFSYEQYF	TGTGCCGACGTTTGGAGGGGGCAATTCTCCTACGAGCAGTACTTC
TRBV28	once	-	TRBJ1-2	CASSLGRGDYGYTF	TGTGCCAGCAGTTTGGGGCGGGGCGACTATGGCTACACCTTC
TRBV6-5	-	TRBD1	TRBJ1-2	CASSYSNRGYGYTF	TGTGCCAGCAGTTACTCGAACAGGGGCTATGGCTACACCTTC
TRBV28	-	-	TRBJ1-3	CASSPQGHTIYF	TGTGCCAGCAGTCCCCAGGGGCACACCATATATTTT
TRBV19	-	TRBD1	TRBJ2-5	CASTTGTGNQETQYF	TGTGCCAGTACCACAGGGACAGGGAACCAAGAGACCCAGTACTTC
TRBV5-1	-	-	TRBJ2-7	CASSPGSGSYEQYF	TGCGCCAGCAGCCCAGGCAGCGGCAGCTACGAGCAGTACTTC
TRBV6-6	-	-	TRBJ2-7	CASSPSTGQYF	TGTGCCAGCAGCCCCTCTACCGGGCAGTACTTC
TRBV10-3	-	-	TRBJ2-6	CAISESVTGSGANVLTF	TGTGCCATCAGTGAGTCGGTTACAGGGTCAGGGGCCAACGTCCTGACTTTC
TRBV27	-	TRBD1	TRBJ2-6	CASGMGQGKPGANVLTF	TGTGCCAGCGGCATGGGACAGGGTAAGCCTGGGGCCAACGTCCTGACTTTC
TRBV30	-	-	TRBJ1-1	CAWRVMGGLGAFF	TGTGCCTGGAGAGTCATGGGAGGTTTGGGAGCTTTCTTT
TRBV28	-	TRBD2	TRBJ2-5	CASTRGLAGPQETQYF	TGTGCCAGCACCCGGGGACTAGCGGGACCTCAAGAGACCCAGTACTTC
TRBV7-3	-	-	TRBJ2-1	CASSLSGYEQFF	TGTGCCAGCAGCTTGTCAGGCTATGAGCAGTTCTTC
TRBV2	-	-	TRBJ1-3	CASKGNGNTIYF	TGTGCCAGCAAGGGGAATGGAAACACCATATATTTT
TRBV4-1	-	-	TRBJ1-4	CASSPVQTSNEKLFF	TGCGCCAGCAGCCCCGTACAAACCTCTAATGAAAAACTGTTTTTT
TRBV18	-	-	TRBJ1-4	CASSPRGAVTNEKLFF	TGTGCCAGCTCACCGCGGGGGGCTGTAACTAATGAAAAACTGTTTTTT
TRBV6-1	few	-	TRBJ1-5	CASSEGRGGMSQHF	TGTGCCAGCAGTGAAGGTCGGGGGGGGATGTCCCAGCATTTT
TRBV5-1	-	TRBD2	TRBJ2-5	CASSPGGPGVVETQYF	TGCGCCAGCAGCCCGGGGGGACCGGGTGTGGTGGAGACCCAGTACTTC
TRBV15	-	-	TRBJ1-2	CATSTDRIYGYTF	TGTGCCACCAGCACCGACAGGATCTATGGCTACACCTTC
TRBV7-6	-	-	TRBJ2-7	CASSLEGTRYEQYF	TGTGCCAGCAGCTTAGAAGGGACACGCTACGAGCAGTACTTC